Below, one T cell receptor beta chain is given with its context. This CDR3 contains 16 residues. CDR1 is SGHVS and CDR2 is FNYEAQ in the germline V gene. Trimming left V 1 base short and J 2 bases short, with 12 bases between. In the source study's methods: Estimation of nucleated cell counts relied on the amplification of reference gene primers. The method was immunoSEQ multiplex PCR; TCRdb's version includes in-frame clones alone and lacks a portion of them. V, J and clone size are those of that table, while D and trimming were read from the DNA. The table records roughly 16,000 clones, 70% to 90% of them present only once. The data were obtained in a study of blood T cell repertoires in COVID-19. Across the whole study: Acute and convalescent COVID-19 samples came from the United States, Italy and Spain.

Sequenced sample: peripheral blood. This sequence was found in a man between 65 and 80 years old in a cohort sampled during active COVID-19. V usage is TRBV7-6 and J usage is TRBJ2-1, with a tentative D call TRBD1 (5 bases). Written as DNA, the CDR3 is TGTGCCAGCAGCTTAGATGACAGCGAAACCTACAATGAGCAGTTCTTC. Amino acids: CASSLDDSETYNEQFF.